This T cell receptor (beta chain) came from a study of T-cell reconstitution after alpha-beta-depleted transplantation in children. General study points: Several hundred expanded graft clones reportedly were the source of alpha-beta T cells about two months after transplant. Certain patients had high TCRbeta diversity at day 60, and it came from recipient T cells and thymic progenitors that survived. T-cell counts and diversity at one year post-transplant came mainly from newly produced T cells.

V was cut by 4 bases and J by 2 bases, with 11 bases left in between. Germline-derived CDR1 and CDR2 are DFQATT and SNEGSKA (reference sequence). The length of the CDR3 is 13 residues. Preparing the TCRbeta library involved the use of unique molecular identifiers. MiXCR, run by TCRdb on the PCR reads, gives a single entry per CDR3 protein. The sample lists 480,000 or so distinct CDR3 sequences, roughly a tenth seen once, with 2% to 2.5% in the top ten. In this sample, this clonotype turned up many times. What it binds is not known. This rearrangement joins TRBV20-1 to TRBJ2-5; D is unclear. The source was PBMCs, collected before TCRalphabeta/CD19-depleted stem cell transplant. The source of this sequence is a child younger than 10 with inherited bone marrow failure, due to receive a stem cell transplant. CDR3 region: CSATRTQQETQYF. In DNA form, the CDR3 reads TGCAGTGCTACCCGGACGCAACAAGAGACCCAGTACTTC.